The sequence of this T cell receptor (beta chain) was determined in a study of cytomegalovirus exposure and HLA in healthy donors. The V and J ends lost 3 bases and 6 bases respectively, with 14 bases between them. The CDR3 extends over 14 amino acids. The germline V gene has CDR1 MRHNA and CDR2 SNTAGT. Vbeta (60) and Jbeta (13) primers were used in the PCR. TCRdb keeps only in-frame clones here, not all; method: immunoSEQ multiplex PCR. The repertoire holds about 110,000 clones, roughly four fifths seen once, with about 6.1% in the top ten. This receptor was taken from a woman aged 45-65 years in good health and CMV-seropositive. Input material: PBMCs. The chain uses TRBV6-4 and TRBJ1-1, with D unclear. The CDR3 sequence: CASSEEEGRAEAFF. Written as DNA, the CDR3 is TGTGCCAGCAGTGAGGAGGAGGGTAGGGCTGAAGCTTTCTTT.